These 18 T cell receptor beta chains share one sample of origin, sequenced in a study of T cell responses to AZD1222 COVID-19 vaccine. Produced via immunoSEQ multiplex PCR; TCRdb's table is partial and in-frame only. The table lists under 200,000 clones, just over 90% of them singletons. The starting material was peripheral blood, obtained on day 0 of AZD1222 vaccination. Receptors were obtained from an adult in good health.

This clone was seen only once. This chain connects TRBV2 to TRBJ2-2; 12 nucleotides align to TRBD2. The CDR3 sequence is 16 residues long. Germline V CDR1 and CDR2: SNHLY, FYNNEI. V dropped 1 base and J dropped 5; count of bases not matched to a gene: 2. CDR3 loop: CASSEVGLAGTGELFF. CDR3 DNA sequence: TGTGCCAGCAGTGAAGTTGGACTAGCGGGAACCGGGGAGCTGTTTTTT.

The V gene is TRBV3-1 (or the pseudogene TRBV3-2), the J gene TRBJ2-7; D gene uncertain. CDR1 and CDR2 (germline): LGHDT, YNNKEL (reference sequence). The CDR3 is 16 residues long. The V end lost 3 bases, the J end lost 0 bases, and 15 bases lay between the germline ends. The CDR3 loop is CASSQGKVYPSYEQYF. DNA of the CDR3: TGTGCCAGCAGCCAGGGAAAGGTTTACCCCTCCTACGAGCAGTACTTC.

The J gene is TRBJ2-5, the V gene TRBV11-3; D is undetermined. The CDR3 is made up of 13 amino acids. Deletions cut 5 bases from V and 4 bases from J, with 11 bases between. Germline CDR1 is SGHNT and CDR2 is YENEEA. This CDR3 is CASSTSRRETQYF. The DNA of the CDR3 is TGTGCCAGCAGCACATCCCGGCGAGAGACCCAGTACTTC.

This chain connects TRBV12-5 to TRBJ2-7, with D maybe TRBD2 (6 bases). The CDR3 has 14 amino acids. Germline V gene lookup returns CDR1 LGHNT and CDR2 FRNRAP. The V and J ends lost 5 bases and 1 base respectively, with 12 bases between them. Here the CDR3 DNA reads TGTGCTAGTGGTCCCGGGACTGCTTCCTACGAGCAGTACTTC. Translation: CASGPGTASYEQYF.

CDR3 coding DNA: TGTGCCAGCAGGGGGACAGGGCCCTATGGCTACACCTTC. Translating gives CASRGTGPYGYTF. The J gene is TRBJ1-2, the V gene TRBV12-3 or TRBV12-4, with TRBD1 matching 9 bases. CDR3 length: 13 residues. After removal of 6 bases from V and 4 bases from J, the junction contained 3 bases not matched to a gene.

The chain employs TRBV7-9 and TRBJ2-3; 10 bases align to TRBD2. CDR3 length: 15 residues. The germline CDR1 and CDR2 sequences are SEHNR and FQNEAQ (reference sequence). Trimming took 5 bases from V and 4 from J; bases not matched to a gene: 6. The CDR3: CASSKSGGAADTQYF. The CDR3 DNA reads as TGTGCCAGCAGCAAGAGCGGGGGGGCCGCAGATACGCAGTATTTT.

The chain joins TRBV9 to TRBJ1-1; D remains ambiguous. The CDR3 sequence is 15 residues long. Per germline, CDR1 SGDLS and CDR2 YYNGEE. V lost 7 bases and J lost 2, with 18 bases in between. CDR3 amino acids: CASGRSETLNTEAFF. The CDR3 DNA is TGTGCCAGCGGCCGTTCAGAGACCCTAAACACTGAAGCTTTCTTT.

The chain combines TRBV18 with TRBJ1-1, with TRBD1 matching over 9 bases. This CDR3 has 15 residues. CDR1 KGHSH and CDR2 LQKENI come from the germline V gene. The ends lost 3 bases at V and 6 bases at J; junction bases unmatched: 8. CDR3 DNA: TGTGCCAGCTCACCGGGACAGGGTGCGATCCCTGAAGCTTTCTTT. It specifies CASSPGQGAIPEAFF.

The V gene is TRBV19, the J gene TRBJ2-3; 14 bases are shared with TRBD2. From germline, CDR1 is LNHDA and CDR2 SQIVND (reference sequence). V was clipped by 5 bases and J by 2 bases; unmatched bases: 3. The CDR3 extends over 16 amino acids. CDR3 region: CASSGLAGGDTDTQYF. Written as DNA, the CDR3 is TGTGCCAGTAGTGGACTAGCGGGAGGTGACACAGATACGCAGTATTTT. Full variable domain (missing parts from reference TRBV19 and TRBJ2-3): DGGITQSPKYLFRKEGQNVTLSCEQNLNHDAMYWYRQDPGQGLRLIYYSQIVNDFQKGDIAEGYSVSREKKESFPLTVTSAQKNPTAFYLCASSGLAGGDTDTQYFGPGTRLTVL.

The chain uses TRBV18 and TRBJ2-3; D is possibly TRBD1 (5 bases). V lost 2 bases to trimming and J lost 2 bases, with 8 bases between them. CDR3 length equals 14 residues. The germline V gene has CDR1 KGHSH and CDR2 LQKENI. This CDR3 is CASSPGAHTDTQYF. CDR3 nucleotide sequence: TGTGCCAGCTCACCAGGGGCCCACACAGATACGCAGTATTTT.

The chain carries TRBV3-1 (or the pseudogene TRBV3-2) and TRBJ1-2; D perhaps matches TRBD1 (6 bases). Trimming took off 0 bases at V and 9 bases at J, with 14 bases between the two ends. Germline CDR1 is LGHDT and CDR2 is YNNKEL (reference sequence). The CDR3 has 14 amino acids. The CDR3 reads CASSQEGGGGSYTF. As DNA, the CDR3 is TGTGCCAGCAGCCAAGAAGGCGGGGGCGGAAGCTACACCTTC.

The chain is built from TRBV6-5 and TRBJ1-1, with D uncertain. This CDR3 is 13 amino acids long. Trimming pared 3 bases from V and 1 base from J, leaving 6 bases between. The V gene's germline CDR1 is MNHEY and CDR2 SVGAGI. CDR3 sequence: CASSYRQNTEAFF. The CDR3 nucleotides are TGTGCCAGCAGTTATCGCCAGAACACTGAAGCTTTCTTT.

The chain combines TRBV6-6 with TRBJ1-1; possibly TRBD1 for D (6 bases). V lost 6 bases and J 3 bases, leaving 11 bases between the germline ends. Germline loops: CDR1 MNHNY, CDR2 SVGAGI (reference sequence). The CDR3 runs to 13 residues. CDR3 protein: CASRQQGYTEAFF. In nucleotides, the CDR3 is TGTGCCAGCAGACAACAGGGTTACACTGAAGCTTTCTTT.

This chain uses TRBV18 with TRBJ1-1; 8 bases match TRBD1. Trimming took 3 bases from V and 8 from J; bases not matched to a gene: 8. Looked up from germline, CDR1 is KGHSH and CDR2 is LQKENI. This CDR3 spans 14 amino acids. Written as DNA, the CDR3 is TGTGCCAGCTCACCGAGGACAGGGAGCCCCGAAGCTTTCTTT. It encodes CASSPRTGSPEAFF.

Concerning this clone: The junction departs from germline at one end; a sequencing error may be responsible. V usage is TRBV27 and J usage is TRBJ1-1, with TRBD1 matching 8 bases. In germline, CDR1 is MNHEY, CDR2 SMNVEV (reference sequence). The CDR3 is 12 residues long. CDR3 coding DNA: TGTGCCAGCAGTGTCAGGGGGCAAAACAACAAATTT. Translation gives CASSVRGQNNKF.

The V and J genes are TRBV25-1 and TRBJ2-1; a possible D gene is TRBD2 (5 bases). Between the trimmed V and J ends, which lost 1 base and 3 bases, there was a span of 10 bases. CDR3 length: 15 residues. From germline, CDR1 is MGHDK and CDR2 SYGVNS. CDR3 nucleotides: TGTGCCAGCAGTGAATCCGATGGGAGCTACAATGAGCAGTTCTTC. Its translation: CASSESDGSYNEQFF.

The genes are TRBV11-2 and TRBJ2-1; D is unclear. This CDR3 region has 14 residues. The V end lost 2 bases, the J end lost 0 bases, and 5 bases lay between the germline ends. Germline CDR1 SGHAT, CDR2 FQNNGV. CDR3 sequence: CASSLMYSYNEQFF. The CDR3 DNA reads TGTGCCAGCAGCTTAATGTACTCCTACAATGAGCAGTTCTTC.

This sequence joins TRBV19 and TRBJ2-3, with 7 bases fitting TRBD2. CDR1 and CDR2 (germline): LNHDA, SQIVND (reference sequence). Trimming removed 5 bases from V and 3 bases from J; junction bases left unmatched: 8. There are 15 residues in the CDR3. In DNA form, the CDR3 reads TGTGCCAGTAGTGGAGGGGCGGGAGTGACAGATACGCAGTATTTT. This sequence encodes CASSGGAGVTDTQYF.